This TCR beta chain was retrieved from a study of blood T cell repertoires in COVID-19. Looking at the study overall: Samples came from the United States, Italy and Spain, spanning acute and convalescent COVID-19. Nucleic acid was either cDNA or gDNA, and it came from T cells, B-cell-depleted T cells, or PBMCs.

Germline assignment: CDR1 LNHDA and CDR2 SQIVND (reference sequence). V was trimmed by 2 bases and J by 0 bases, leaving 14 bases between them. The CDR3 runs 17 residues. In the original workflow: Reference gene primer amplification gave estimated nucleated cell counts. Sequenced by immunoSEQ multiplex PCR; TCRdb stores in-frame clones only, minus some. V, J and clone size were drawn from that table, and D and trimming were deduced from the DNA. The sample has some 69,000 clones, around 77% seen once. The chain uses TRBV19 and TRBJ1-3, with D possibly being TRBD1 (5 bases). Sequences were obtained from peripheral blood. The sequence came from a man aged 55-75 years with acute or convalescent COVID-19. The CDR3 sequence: CASSIFGRASSGNTIYF. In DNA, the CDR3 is TGTGCCAGTAGTATATTCGGCAGGGCGAGCTCTGGAAACACCATATATTTT.